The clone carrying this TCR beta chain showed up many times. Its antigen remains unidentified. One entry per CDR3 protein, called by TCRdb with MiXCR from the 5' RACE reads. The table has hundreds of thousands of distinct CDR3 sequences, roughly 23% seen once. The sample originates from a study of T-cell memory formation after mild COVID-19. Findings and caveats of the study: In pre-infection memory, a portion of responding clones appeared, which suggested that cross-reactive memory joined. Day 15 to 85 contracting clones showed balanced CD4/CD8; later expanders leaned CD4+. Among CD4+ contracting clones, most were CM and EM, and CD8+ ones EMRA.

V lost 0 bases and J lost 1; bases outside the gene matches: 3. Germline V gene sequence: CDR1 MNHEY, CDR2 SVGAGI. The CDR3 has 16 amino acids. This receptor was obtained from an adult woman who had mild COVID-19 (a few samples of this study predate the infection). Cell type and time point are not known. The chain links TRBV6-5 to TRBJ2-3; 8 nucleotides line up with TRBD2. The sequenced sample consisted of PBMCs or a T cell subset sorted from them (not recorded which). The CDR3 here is CASSYSGTRGTDTQYF. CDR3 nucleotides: TGTGCCAGCAGTTACTCCGGGACTAGGGGCACAGATACGCAGTATTTT.